A single sample is the source of the 13 T cell receptor beta chains below, sequenced in a study of CD8+CD57+ T cells in acquired aplastic anemia. TCR beta VDJ and CDR3 profiling used genomic DNA as template. TCRdb reprocessed the reads via MiXCR and lists one record per CDR3 protein. This sample has roughly 300,000 distinct CDR3 sequences, with around 60% found just once. The sequenced sample consisted of sorted CD4+, CD8+, or CD8+CD57+ T cells (not recorded which) from PBMCs. These receptors were collected from a human donor with severe aplastic anemia or a healthy control (not recorded which).

Concerning this clonotype itself: One end of the junction varies from germline; a read error may be responsible. This CDR3 reads CASSHDTGTEAFF. CDR3 bases: TGCGCCAGCAGCCATGATACAGGGACCGAAGCTTTCTTT. This chain links TRBV7-9 with TRBJ1-1, with D tentatively TRBD1 (6 bases). Germline-derived CDR1 and CDR2 are SEHNR and FQNEAQ (reference sequence). The CDR3 loop spans 13 amino acids. The whole variable domain, filled in from reference TRBV7-9 and TRBJ1-1, reads DTGVSQNPRHKITKRGQNVTFRCDPISEHNRLYWYRQTLGQGPEFLTYFQNEAQLEKSRLLSDRFSAERPKGSFSTLEIQRTEQGDSAMYLCASSHDTGTEAFFGQGTRLTVV.

J is TRBJ1-5 and V is TRBV19, with 8 positions matching TRBD1. The V and J ends lost 3 bases and 6 bases, in that order; junction bases with no gene match: 4. Germline CDR1 reads LNHDA; CDR2 reads SQIVND (reference sequence). This CDR3 contains 14 residues. CDR3 residues: CASSMVGQVQPQHF. CDR3 nucleotides: TGTGCCAGTAGTATGGTGGGACAGGTTCAGCCCCAGCATTTT.

The chain combines TRBV5-1 with TRBJ1-1; D is ambiguous. This CDR3 is 14 amino acids long. The V gene's germline CDR1 is SGHRS and CDR2 YFSETQ. V lost 1 base and J 2 bases, leaving 9 bases between the germline ends. In nucleotides, the CDR3 is TGCGCCAGCAGCTTGAATACAGCCAACACTGAAGCTTTCTTT. This gives the protein CASSLNTANTEAFF.

The J gene is TRBJ2-7, the V gene TRBV9; 9 positions agree with TRBD1. This CDR3 has 17 amino acids. Trimming removed 2 bases from V and 0 bases from J; junction bases left unmatched: 9. CDR1 is SGDLS and CDR2 is YYNGEE in the germline V gene. CDR3 residues: CASSVSPGGQGSYEQYF. CDR3 sequence (DNA): TGTGCCAGCAGCGTCTCCCCAGGGGGACAGGGCTCCTACGAGCAGTACTTC.

There are many counts of this clonotype. The chain links TRBV5-1 to TRBJ1-1; 10 nucleotides agree with TRBD1. The germline CDR1 and CDR2 sequences are SGHRS and YFSETQ. The CDR3 loop spans 15 amino acids. V was pared by 4 bases and J by 4 bases, with 7 bases of the junction left unmatched. This chain's CDR3 is CASSSRDRGGTEAFF. The CDR3 coding sequence is TGCGCCAGCAGCAGCCGGGACAGGGGCGGCACTGAAGCTTTCTTT.

This clonotype was detected only once. The rearrangement uses TRBV25-1 and TRBJ2-2, with TRBD1 identical over 8 bases. The CDR3 loop spans 14 amino acids. Trimming took 5 bases from V and 6 from J; bases not matched to a gene: 5. In germline, CDR1 is MGHDK, CDR2 SYGVNS. The CDR3 DNA follows: TGTGCCAGCAGTTCGGGACAGGTACCCGGGGAGCTGTTTTTT. Translation gives CASSSGQVPGELFF.

This clonotype was observed many times. The chain couples TRBV9 to TRBJ1-1; 7 positions match TRBD1. There are 18 residues in the CDR3. Germline V lookup: CDR1 SGDLS, CDR2 YYNGEE. V gave up 3 bases and J gave up 0 bases; unmatched junction bases: 14. The CDR3 sequence is CASSAQPNTGTVNTEAFF. In DNA form, the CDR3 reads TGTGCCAGCAGCGCTCAACCGAATACCGGGACAGTGAACACTGAAGCTTTCTTT.

The chain has TRBV24-1 and TRBJ2-5; D possibly corresponds to TRBD2 (6 bases). Germline assignment: CDR1 KGHDR and CDR2 SFDVKD. CDR3 length equals 13 residues. V lost 9 bases and J lost 1, with 11 bases in between. The chain's CDR3 is CATGRRGQETQYF. CDR3 nucleotides: TGTGCCACCGGGCGGAGGGGCCAAGAGACCCAGTACTTC.

The V and J genes are TRBV5-1 and TRBJ2-5, with D perhaps TRBD2 (5 bases). The CDR3 is 15 amino acids. Trimming removed 0 bases at V and 5 bases at J, with 14 bases between. The germline gives CDR1 SGHRS, CDR2 YFSETQ. This chain's CDR3 is CASSLAGSSLETQYF. The CDR3 region has the DNA TGCGCCAGCAGCTTGGCCGGATCTAGCCTGGAGACCCAGTACTTC.

This clonotype occurred a few times. The chain combines TRBV20-1 with TRBJ2-1; D possibly matches TRBD1 or TRBD2 (6 bases each). Looked up from germline, CDR1 is DFQATT and CDR2 is SNEGSKA (reference sequence). V was clipped by 5 bases and J by 6 bases, with 8 bases between them. This CDR3 is 11 amino acids long. Here the CDR3 DNA reads TGCAGTGCTGGGGGGCCCAATGAGCAGTTCTTC. Its translation is CSAGGPNEQFF.

The chain links TRBV12-3 or TRBV12-4 to TRBJ2-1, with D uncertain. Between the trimmed V and J ends, which lost 3 bases and 4 bases, there was a span of 1 base. The CDR3 length is 11 residues. The CDR3 region has the DNA TGTGCCAGCAGTTTTTACAATGAGCAGTTCTTC. Its protein is CASSFYNEQFF.

V and J are TRBV2 and TRBJ1-1, with a weak D call TRBD1 (6 bases). Trimming removed 8 bases at V and 0 bases at J, with 10 bases between. Looked up from germline, CDR1 is SNHLY and CDR2 is FYNNEI. The CDR3 consists of 13 residues. The CDR3 nucleotides read TGTGCCAGCGGGGGACAACTGAACACTGAAGCTTTCTTT. It codes for CASGGQLNTEAFF.

Points on this clonotype: One end of the junction is discordant with germline, which a read error may explain. The chain carries TRBV24-1 and TRBJ2-3; D not resolved. The CDR3 spans 15 residues. Germline CDR1 is KGHDR and CDR2 is SFDVKD. CDR3 in amino acids: CATSDFWDQPDTQYF. CDR3 in DNA: TGTGCCACCAGCGATTTCTGGGATCAGCCAGATACGCAGTATTTT.